Presented here are 13 T cell receptor beta chains from one specimen sequenced in a study of PD-1 and CTLA-4 blockade in melanoma. Assay: immunoSEQ multiplex PCR; the TCRdb copy retains only in-frame clones and omits some. The sample shows about 31,000 clones, approximately 90% of them seen only once. The source material was CD8+ T cells from peripheral blood, sampled from a patient given anti-PD-1 treatment. These receptors were collected from a human donor with melanoma.

This clone was recorded only once. CDR3 nucleotides: TGCGCCAGCAGTCCCCGGGACCCAAGGACAGATACGCAGTATTTT. This encodes CASSPRDPRTDTQYF. The chain is built from TRBV10-1 and TRBJ2-3; D might be TRBD1 or TRBD2, each matching 5 bases. CDR1 is WNHNN, CDR2 SYGVQD, per germline (reference sequence). This CDR3 has 15 residues. V was cut by 5 bases and J by 3 bases, with 15 bases left in between.

The chain employs TRBV13 and TRBJ2-5, with D maybe TRBD2 (7 bases). CDR3 length: 16 residues. Deletions cut 3 bases from V and 3 bases from J, with 17 bases between. Germline V gene lookup returns CDR1 PRHDT and CDR2 FYEKMQ (reference sequence). CDR3 in amino acids: CASSFPRGGAEETQYF. The DNA for the CDR3 is TGTGCCAGCAGCTTCCCTAGAGGGGGGGCCGAAGAGACCCAGTACTTC. Complete variable domain (other parts from reference TRBV13 and TRBJ2-5): AAGVIQSPRHLIKEKRETATLKCYPIPRHDTVYWYQQGPGQDPQFLISFYEKMQSDKGSIPDRFSAQQFSDYHSELNMSSLELGDSALYFCASSFPRGGAEETQYFGPGTRLLVL.

This chain joins TRBV29-1 and TRBJ2-1, with a possible D match to TRBD2 (5 bases). V lost 6 bases and J 4 bases, leaving 10 bases between the germline ends. Germline V lookup: CDR1 SQVTM, CDR2 ANQGSEA. The CDR3 is made up of 12 amino acids. CDR3 sequence (DNA): TGCAGCGTGCACCCGGGATACAATGAGCAGTTCTTC. Amino acids: CSVHPGYNEQFF.

The chain couples TRBV7-9 to TRBJ1-2; D unresolved. Deletions cut 1 base from V and 2 bases from J, with 14 bases between. CDR1 is SEHNR and CDR2 is FQNEAQ in the germline V gene (reference sequence). The CDR3 is 16 amino acids. The CDR3 nucleotides read TGTGCCAGCAGCTTAGGGCTTGGGGATTCGAACTATGGCTACACCTTC. Encoded protein: CASSLGLGDSNYGYTF.

The rearrangement links TRBV30 to TRBJ1-6; D ambiguous. Trimming removed 2 bases from V and 3 bases from J, with 14 bases in between. CDR1 is GTSNPN and CDR2 is SVGIG in the germline V gene (reference sequence). CDR3 size: 16 residues. CDR3 sequence reads: CAWSPPPGGYNSPLHF. DNA for the CDR3: TGTGCCTGGAGTCCACCCCCCGGTGGCTATAATTCACCCCTCCACTTT.

The CDR3 spells CAWRSVVTEAFF. CDR3 nucleotide sequence: TGTGCCTGGAGATCGGTTGTCACTGAAGCTTTCTTT. The gene calls are TRBV30 and TRBJ1-1, with unresolved D. The CDR3 consists of 12 residues. Per the germline V gene, CDR1 is GTSNPN and CDR2 is SVGIG (reference sequence). The germline V and J ends were trimmed by 3 bases and 4 bases, with 9 bases remaining between them.

The gene calls are TRBV30 and TRBJ2-7, with D perhaps matching TRBD1 (5 bases). The germline V and J ends were trimmed by 0 bases and 1 base, with 13 bases remaining between them. The CDR3 is made up of 15 amino acids. CDR1 GTSNPN and CDR2 SVGIG come from the germline V gene (reference sequence). The CDR3 sequence is CAWSVQAGRSYEQYF. CDR3 in DNA: TGTGCCTGGAGTGTACAGGCAGGCCGATCCTACGAGCAGTACTTC.

The V call is TRBV9, the J call TRBJ1-2, with D possibly matching TRBD1 (5 bases). CDR3 length: 15 residues. CDR1 SGDLS and CDR2 YYNGEE come from the germline V gene. Between the trimmed V and J ends, which lost 4 bases and 5 bases, there was a span of 18 bases. The CDR3: CASSPTSGGGYGYTF. For the CDR3, the DNA is TGTGCCAGCAGCCCAACATCCGGGGGAGGTTATGGCTACACCTTC.

The rearrangement uses TRBV7-9 and TRBJ2-2; 10 nucleotides align to TRBD2. Germline values: CDR1 SEHNR, CDR2 FQNEAQ (reference sequence). J lost 1 base, V lost 0 bases, and 8 bases had no gene match. This CDR3 is 19 amino acids long. CDR3 sequence: CASSLALLLAGENTGELFF. In DNA form, the CDR3 reads TGTGCCAGCAGCTTAGCTCTACTTCTAGCGGGGGAGAACACCGGGGAGCTGTTTTTT.

The rearrangement joins TRBV27 to TRBJ1-5; 7 nucleotides line up with TRBD1. Losses at the gene ends were 3 bases for V and 3 bases for J; bases not matched to a gene: 2. The germline V gene has CDR1 MNHEY and CDR2 SMNVEV (reference sequence). The CDR3 consists of 14 residues. The CDR3 loop reads CASSLRGHNQPQHF. The CDR3 DNA reads TGTGCCAGCAGTTTGAGGGGGCACAATCAGCCCCAGCATTTT.

V usage is TRBV28 and J usage is TRBJ2-5; 8 bases align to TRBD2. This CDR3 is 17 amino acids long. V gave up 4 bases and J gave up 4 bases; unmatched junction bases: 14. The germline gives CDR1 MDHEN, CDR2 SYDVKM. In DNA form, the CDR3 reads TGTGCCAGCAGTTCCCCCCAGGATGAGCGGGAGTTAGAGACCCAGTACTTC. Encoded protein: CASSSPQDERELETQYF.

This sequence joins TRBV28 and TRBJ2-3, with TRBD2 identical over 12 bases. Germline V gene sequence: CDR1 MDHEN, CDR2 SYDVKM. V was clipped by 5 bases and J by 0 bases; unmatched bases: 9. The CDR3 length is 18 residues. CDR3 sequence reads: CASSPLAGGPPSTDTQYF. The CDR3, as DNA: TGTGCCAGCAGTCCTCTAGCGGGAGGGCCCCCTAGCACAGATACGCAGTATTTT.

The chain is built from TRBV2 and TRBJ1-2; D call uncertain. Trimming left V 1 base short and J 3 bases short, with 12 bases between. Germline CDR1 reads SNHLY; CDR2 reads FYNNEI. The CDR3 runs to 15 residues. The CDR3 DNA sequence: TGTGCCAGCAGTGAAGAGGAAGACGGTTACTATGGCTACACCTTC. Translating it yields CASSEEEDGYYGYTF.